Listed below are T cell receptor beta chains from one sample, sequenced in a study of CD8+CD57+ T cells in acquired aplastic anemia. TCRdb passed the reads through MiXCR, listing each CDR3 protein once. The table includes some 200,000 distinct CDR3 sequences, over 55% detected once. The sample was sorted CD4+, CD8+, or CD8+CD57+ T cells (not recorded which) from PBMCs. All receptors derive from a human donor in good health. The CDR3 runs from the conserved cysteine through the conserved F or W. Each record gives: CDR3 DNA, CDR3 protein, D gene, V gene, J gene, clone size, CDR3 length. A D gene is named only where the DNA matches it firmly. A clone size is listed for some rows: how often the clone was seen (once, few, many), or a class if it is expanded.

TGTGCCAGCAGCTCACCCGGGACAGGCGCTTTCTTT	CASSSPGTGAFF	TRBD1	TRBV12-3/TRBV12-4	TRBJ1-1	.	12
TGTGCCAGCAGCCGAGGGGAGAATGAGCAGTTCTTC	CASSRGENEQFF	.	TRBV25-1	TRBJ2-1	few	12
TGTGCCAGCAGTAATTTCGGGAACACTGAGGCTTTCTTT	CASSNFGNTEAFF	.	TRBV25-1	TRBJ1-1	.	13
TGCAGCGTTGTACTAGCGGCCTACGAGCAGTTCTTC	CSVVLAAYEQFF	TRBD2	TRBV29-1	TRBJ2-1	.	12
TGTGCCAGCAGCTTAGGTAGTCTCTTTGGCTTAGAGACCCAGTACTTC	CASSLGSLFGLETQYF	.	TRBV7-9	TRBJ2-5	few	16
TGTGCCAGCAGTTCGTACAGCAATGAGCAGTTCTTC	CASSSYSNEQFF	.	TRBV7-9	TRBJ2-1	.	12
TGTGCCAGCAGCGCCGGGACAGGGAAGTACGAGCAGTACTTC	CASSAGTGKYEQYF	TRBD1	TRBV7-9	TRBJ2-7	.	14
TGCGCCAGCAGCTTGGGGGACAGGCCGGGGGACGAGCAGTACTTC	CASSLGDRPGDEQYF	TRBD1	TRBV5-1	TRBJ2-7	.	15
TGCAGTGCTAGTACATACCCCGGGACGGAAGATTCACCCCTCCACTTT	CSASTYPGTEDSPLHF	.	TRBV20-1	TRBJ1-6	.	16
TGTGCCAGCAGTGTAAATGGGGCCAACGTCCTGACTTTC	CASSVNGANVLTF	.	TRBV2	TRBJ2-6	.	13
TGTGCCAGCAGCGGGACAGGGGGACGGGACGAGCAGTACTTC	CASSGTGGRDEQYF	TRBD1	TRBV9	TRBJ2-7	.	14
TGTGCCAGCAGCCAAGATCGGAGGGGGGAGCTGTTTTTT	CASSQDRRGELFF	.	TRBV2	TRBJ2-2	few	13
TGCAGTGCCCTACCCATTTTGGACAGGGCCAATGAGCAGTTCTTC	CSALPILDRANEQFF	TRBD1	TRBV20-1	TRBJ2-1	.	15
TGTGCCAGCAGGGCGACTAGCGGGGGGCTACCCTACGAGCAGTACTTC	CASRATSGGLPYEQYF	TRBD2	TRBV2	TRBJ2-7	.	16
TGTGCCAGTAGTACAGGGACACCGGGCAATCAGCCCCAGCATTTT	CASSTGTPGNQPQHF	.	TRBV19	TRBJ1-5	.	15
TGTGCCAGCAGCTTCACGGACAGTGGGGCCTTC	CASSFTDSGAF	.	TRBV7-9	TRBJ1-2	.	11
TGTGCCAGTAACCCGAGCACTACCATCTCTGGAAACACCATATATTTT	CASNPSTTISGNTIYF	.	TRBV19	TRBJ1-3	many	16
TGTGCCAGCTCACCACCTCGAGACAGGGGTGGCTACACCTTC	CASSPPRDRGGYTF	TRBD1	TRBV18	TRBJ1-2	.	14
TGTGCCAGCGGGGCAGACTACACTGAAGCTTTCTTT	CASGADYTEAFF	.	TRBV28	TRBJ1-1	many	12
TGTGCCAGCAGCTTAACCCGACAGCTGAACACTGAAGCTTTCTTT	CASSLTRQLNTEAFF	.	TRBV7-3	TRBJ1-1	.	15
TGTGCCAGCAGGAATCCTTCACCCCTCCACTTT	CASRNPSPLHF	.	TRBV2	TRBJ1-6	few	11
TGTGCCAGTAAGGAACAGGGGGAGCACGAGCAGTACTTC	CASKEQGEHEQYF	TRBD1	TRBV19	TRBJ2-7	once	13
TGTGCCAGCAGCTTACTAGCGGGGGAGACCCAGTACTTC	CASSLLAGETQYF	TRBD2	TRBV7-3	TRBJ2-5	.	13
TGTGCCAGCAGCTCGAACAGAGACAGGGGGCTACAAACAGGCTATGGCTACACCTTC	CASSSNRDRGLQTGYGYTF	TRBD1	TRBV5-6	TRBJ1-2	.	19
TGTGCCAGCAGCGCCATAACAGGGGAGGGTGGCTACACCTTC	CASSAITGEGGYTF	TRBD1	TRBV9	TRBJ1-2	few	14
TGTGCCAGCAGTCCACAGGTCGGCACTGAAGCTTTCTTT	CASSPQVGTEAFF	.	TRBV27	TRBJ1-1	.	13
TGTGCCAGCAGGTCACAGGGGGCGCGGAACACTGAAGCTTTCTTT	CASRSQGARNTEAFF	TRBD1	TRBV2	TRBJ1-1	.	15
TGTGCCAGCAGTGTTGGGGATAGCTCCTACGAGCAGTACTTC	CASSVGDSSYEQYF	.	TRBV6-1	TRBJ2-7	.	14
TGTGCCAGCAGCTTCATAGCGGGAGTCTCCTACAATGAGCAGTTCTTC	CASSFIAGVSYNEQFF	TRBD2	TRBV7-9	TRBJ2-1	.	16
TGCAGTGCTAGAGATCAGGAGGGGCAGGGGTTAAGTGGTAACTATGGCTACACCTTC	CSARDQEGQGLSGNYGYTF	.	TRBV20-1	TRBJ1-2	.	19
TGTGCCAGCAGTGAGTTCCCAGACGAAAAACTGTTTTTT	CASSEFPDEKLFF	.	TRBV2	TRBJ1-4	few	13
TGTGCCAGCAAGGCCGGGTTGAACACTGAAGCTTTCTTT	CASKAGLNTEAFF	.	TRBV25-1	TRBJ1-1	many	13
TGCGCCAGCAGCTTGGGCGGACAGGGGAACACAGATACGCAGTATTTT	CASSLGGQGNTDTQYF	TRBD1	TRBV5-1	TRBJ2-3	.	16
TGCAGTGCCCTTGACAGGGATGGGCCTTACAATGAAGCTTTCTTT	CSALDRDGPYNEAFF	TRBD1	TRBV20-1	TRBJ1-1	.	15
TGTGCCAGCAGCGTGGACGGCAATAGCAATCAGCCCCAGTACTTC	CASSVDGNSNQPQYF	.	TRBV9	TRBJ2-5	.	15
TGTGCCAGCAGTTACTCTTACTTCGAAAGCGATGAGCAGTTCTTC	CASSYSYFESDEQFF	.	TRBV6-5	TRBJ2-1	many	15
TGTGCCAGCAGCTTAAAGGTCCTGTGGGTGGCCGGGGAGCTGTTTTTT	CASSLKVLWVAGELFF	.	TRBV7-2	TRBJ2-2	.	16
TGTGCCAGCAGCGGGGGCGGCACAGATACGCAGTATTTT	CASSGGGTDTQYF	.	TRBV7-9	TRBJ2-3	many	13
TGCGCCAGCAGCGGAAGGGGACTAGCCGACCCGTATGATACGCAGTATTTT	CASSGRGLADPYDTQYF	TRBD2	TRBV4-3	TRBJ2-3	many	17
TGCGCCAGCAGCCAAGAACAGACAGATGGCAATGGCTACACCTTC	CASSQEQTDGNGYTF	.	TRBV4-1	TRBJ1-2	.	15
TGCAGTGGCCGCAGTCCCCAGGGGGAAACTGAAGCTTTCTTT	CSGRSPQGETEAFF	TRBD1	TRBV20-1	TRBJ1-1	many	14
TGTGCCAGCAGCGTAGAGCACAGGATGGACTTC	CASSVEHRMDF	.	TRBV9	TRBJ2-4	.	11
TGTGCCATCAGTGAGCGGGGGGGCCTAGATACGCAGTATTTT	CAISERGGLDTQYF	TRBD2	TRBV10-3	TRBJ2-3	.	14